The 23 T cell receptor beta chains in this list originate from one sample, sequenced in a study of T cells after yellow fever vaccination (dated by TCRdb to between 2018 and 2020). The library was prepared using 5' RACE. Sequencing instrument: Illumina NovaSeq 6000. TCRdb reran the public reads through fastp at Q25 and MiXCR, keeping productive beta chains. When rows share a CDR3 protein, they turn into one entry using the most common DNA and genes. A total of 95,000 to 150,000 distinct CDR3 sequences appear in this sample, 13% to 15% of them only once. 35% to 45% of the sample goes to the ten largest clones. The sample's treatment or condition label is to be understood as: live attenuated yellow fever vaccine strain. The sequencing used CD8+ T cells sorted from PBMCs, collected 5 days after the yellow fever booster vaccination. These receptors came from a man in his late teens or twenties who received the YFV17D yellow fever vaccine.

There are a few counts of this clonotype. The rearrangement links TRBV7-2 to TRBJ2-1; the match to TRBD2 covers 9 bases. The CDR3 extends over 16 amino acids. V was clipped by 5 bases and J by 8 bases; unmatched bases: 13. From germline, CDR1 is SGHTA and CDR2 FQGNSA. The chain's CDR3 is CASSPVLAGGRDEQFF. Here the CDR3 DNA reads TGTGCCAGCAGCCCCGTGCTGGCGGGGGGGCGGGATGAGCAGTTCTTC.

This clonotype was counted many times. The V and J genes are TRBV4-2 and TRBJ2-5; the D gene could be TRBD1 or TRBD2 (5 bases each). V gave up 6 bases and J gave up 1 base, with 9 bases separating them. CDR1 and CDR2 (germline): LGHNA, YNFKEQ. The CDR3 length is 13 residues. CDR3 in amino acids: CASSPGTQETQYF. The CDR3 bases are TGTGCCAGCAGTCCTGGGACCCAAGAGACCCAGTACTTC.

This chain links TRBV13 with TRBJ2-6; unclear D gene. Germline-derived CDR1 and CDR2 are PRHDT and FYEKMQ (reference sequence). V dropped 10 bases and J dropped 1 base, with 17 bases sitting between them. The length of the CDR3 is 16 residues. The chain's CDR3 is CATPHPDESGANVLTF. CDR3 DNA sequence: TGTGCCACCCCCCACCCGGATGAGTCTGGGGCCAACGTCCTGACTTTC. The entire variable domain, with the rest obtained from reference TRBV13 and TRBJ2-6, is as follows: AAGVIQSPRHLIKEKRETATLKCYPIPRHDTVYWYQQGPGQDPQFLISFYEKMQSDKGSIPDRFSAQQFSDYHSELNMSSLELGDSALYFCATPHPDESGANVLTFGAGSRLTVL.

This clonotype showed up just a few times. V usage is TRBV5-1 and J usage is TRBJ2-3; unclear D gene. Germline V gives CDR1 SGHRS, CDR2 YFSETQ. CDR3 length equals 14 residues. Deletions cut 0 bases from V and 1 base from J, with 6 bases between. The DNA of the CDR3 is TGCGCCAGCAGCTTGGCTCTGGGCACAGATACGCAGTATTTT. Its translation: CASSLALGTDTQYF.

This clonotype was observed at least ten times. CDR3: CASSLGSGGLYEQYF. The CDR3 DNA follows: TGTGCCAGCAGCTTAGGTAGTGGTGGTCTGTACGAGCAGTACTTC. The J gene is TRBJ2-7, the V gene TRBV7-6; D is uncertain. V gave up 1 base and J gave up 4 bases, with 14 bases separating them. The CDR3 is made up of 15 amino acids. Per the germline V gene, CDR1 is SGHVS and CDR2 is FNYEAQ.

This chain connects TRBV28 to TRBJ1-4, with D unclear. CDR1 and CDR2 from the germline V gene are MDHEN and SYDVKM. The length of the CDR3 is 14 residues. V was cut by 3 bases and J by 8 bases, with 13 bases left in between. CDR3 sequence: CASSLPSGREKLFF. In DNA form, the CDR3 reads TGTGCCAGCAGTTTGCCCTCAGGAAGGGAAAAACTGTTTTTT.

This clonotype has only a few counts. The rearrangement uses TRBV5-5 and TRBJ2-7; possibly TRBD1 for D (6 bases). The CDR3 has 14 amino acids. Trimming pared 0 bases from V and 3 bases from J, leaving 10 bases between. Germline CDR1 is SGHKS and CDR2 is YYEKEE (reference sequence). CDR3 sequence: CASSLGQAYYEQYF. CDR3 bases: TGTGCCAGCAGCTTGGGACAGGCTTACTACGAGCAGTACTTC.

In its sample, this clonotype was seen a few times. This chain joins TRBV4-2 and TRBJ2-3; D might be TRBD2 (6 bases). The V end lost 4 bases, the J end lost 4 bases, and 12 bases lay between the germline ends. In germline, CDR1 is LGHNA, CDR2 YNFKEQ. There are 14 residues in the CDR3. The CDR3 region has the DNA TGTGCCAGCAGCCGCGGGGCCCAGCCAGATACGCAGTATTTT. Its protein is CASSRGAQPDTQYF.

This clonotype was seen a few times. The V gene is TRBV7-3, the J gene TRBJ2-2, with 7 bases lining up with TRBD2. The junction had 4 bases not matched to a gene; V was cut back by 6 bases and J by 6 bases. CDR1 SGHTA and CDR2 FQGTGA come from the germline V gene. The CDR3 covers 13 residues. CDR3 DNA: TGTGCCAGCAGTCCGGCGGGAGCCGGGGAGCTGTTTTTT. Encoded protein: CASSPAGAGELFF. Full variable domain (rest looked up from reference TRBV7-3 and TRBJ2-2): GAGVSQTPSNKVTEKGKYVELRCDPISGHTALYWYRQSLGQGPEFLIYFQGTGAADDSGLPNDRFFAVRPEGSVSTLKIQRTERGDSAVYLCASSPAGAGELFFGEGSRLTVL.

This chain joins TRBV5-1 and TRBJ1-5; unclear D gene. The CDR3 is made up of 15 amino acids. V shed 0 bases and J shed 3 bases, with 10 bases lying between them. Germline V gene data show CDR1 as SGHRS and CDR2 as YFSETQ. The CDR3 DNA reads TGCGCCAGCAGCTTGGACGCATTCAACAATCAGCCCCAGCATTTT. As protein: CASSLDAFNNQPQHF.

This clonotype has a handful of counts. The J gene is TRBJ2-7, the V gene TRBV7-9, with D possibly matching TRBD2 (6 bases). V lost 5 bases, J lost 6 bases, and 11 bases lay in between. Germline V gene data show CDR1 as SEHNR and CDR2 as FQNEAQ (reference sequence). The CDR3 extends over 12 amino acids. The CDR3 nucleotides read TGTGCCAGCAGCCCCCTGGGGGGCGAGCAGTACGTC. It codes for CASSPLGGEQYV.

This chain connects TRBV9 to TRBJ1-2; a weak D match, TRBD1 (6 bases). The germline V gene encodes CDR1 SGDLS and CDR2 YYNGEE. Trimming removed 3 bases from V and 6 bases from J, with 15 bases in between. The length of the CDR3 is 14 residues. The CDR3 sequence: CASSARGRSDGYTF. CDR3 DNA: TGTGCCAGCAGCGCCAGGGGCAGGTCGGATGGCTACACCTTC.

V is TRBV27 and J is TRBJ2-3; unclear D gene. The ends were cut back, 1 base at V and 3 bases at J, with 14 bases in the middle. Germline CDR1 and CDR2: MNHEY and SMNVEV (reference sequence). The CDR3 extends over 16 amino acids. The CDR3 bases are TGTGCCAGCAGTTTATTTTGGGGTGAGTCGACAGATACGCAGTATTTT. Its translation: CASSLFWGESTDTQYF.

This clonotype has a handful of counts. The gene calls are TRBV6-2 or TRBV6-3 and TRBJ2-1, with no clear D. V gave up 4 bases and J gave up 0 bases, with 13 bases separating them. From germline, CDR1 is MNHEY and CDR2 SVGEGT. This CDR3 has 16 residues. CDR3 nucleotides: TGTGCCAGCAGTTCTTCACTCCCGAGCTCCTACAATGAGCAGTTCTTC. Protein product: CASSSSLPSSYNEQFF.

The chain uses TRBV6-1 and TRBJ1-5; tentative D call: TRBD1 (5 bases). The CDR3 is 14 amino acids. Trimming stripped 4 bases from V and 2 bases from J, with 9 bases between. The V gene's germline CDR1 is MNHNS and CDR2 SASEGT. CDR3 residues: CASSVREGNQPQHF. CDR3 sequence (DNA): TGTGCCAGCAGTGTCAGGGAGGGCAATCAGCCCCAGCATTTT.

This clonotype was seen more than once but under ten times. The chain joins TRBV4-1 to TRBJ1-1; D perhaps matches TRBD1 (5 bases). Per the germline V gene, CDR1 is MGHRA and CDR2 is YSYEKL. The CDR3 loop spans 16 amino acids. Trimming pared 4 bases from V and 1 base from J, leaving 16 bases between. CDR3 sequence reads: CASSPRHSGRNTEAFF. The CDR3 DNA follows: TGCGCCAGCAGCCCGAGACACTCGGGACGGAACACTGAAGCTTTCTTT.

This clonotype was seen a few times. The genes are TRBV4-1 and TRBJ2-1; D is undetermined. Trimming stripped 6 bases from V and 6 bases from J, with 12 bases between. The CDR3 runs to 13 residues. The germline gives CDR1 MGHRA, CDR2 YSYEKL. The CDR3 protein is CASSLLDPNEQFF. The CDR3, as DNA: TGCGCCAGCAGTCTCCTCGATCCCAATGAGCAGTTCTTC.

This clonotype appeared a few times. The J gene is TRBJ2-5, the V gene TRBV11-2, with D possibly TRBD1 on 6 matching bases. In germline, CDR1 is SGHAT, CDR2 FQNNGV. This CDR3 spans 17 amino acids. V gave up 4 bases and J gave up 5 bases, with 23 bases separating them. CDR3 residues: CASSSTPQGLYGETQYF. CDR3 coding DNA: TGTGCCAGCAGCTCTACCCCCCAGGGGCTATACGGGGAGACCCAGTACTTC.

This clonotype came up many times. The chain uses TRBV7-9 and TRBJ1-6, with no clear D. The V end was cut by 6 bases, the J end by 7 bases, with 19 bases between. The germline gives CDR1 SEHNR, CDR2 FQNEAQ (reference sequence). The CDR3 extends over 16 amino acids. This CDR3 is CASSSARTGDNSPLHF. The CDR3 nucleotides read TGTGCCAGCAGTTCTGCCCGGACCGGAGACAATTCACCCCTCCACTTT. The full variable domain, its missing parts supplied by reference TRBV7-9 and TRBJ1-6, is DTGVSQNPRHKITKRGQNVTFRCDPISEHNRLYWYRQTLGQGPEFLTYFQNEAQLEKSRLLSDRFSAERPKGSFSTLEIQRTEQGDSAMYLCASSSARTGDNSPLHFGNGTRLTVT.

As DNA, the CDR3 is TGTGCCAGCAGCCAGACTAGCGGGGAACGGGAGACCCAGTACTTC. This sequence encodes CASSQTSGERETQYF. The chain combines TRBV6-5 with TRBJ2-5, with 11 bases identical to TRBD2. The V segment lost 6 bases and the J segment 5 bases; nucleotides outside the gene matches: 8. This CDR3 is 15 amino acids long. Germline CDR1 reads MNHEY; CDR2 reads SVGAGI.

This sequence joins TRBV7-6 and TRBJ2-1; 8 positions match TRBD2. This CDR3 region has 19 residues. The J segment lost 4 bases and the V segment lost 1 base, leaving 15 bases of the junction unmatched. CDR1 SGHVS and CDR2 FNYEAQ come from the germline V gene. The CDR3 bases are TGTGCCAGCAGCTTAGTTGGCGGTCGTCGGGGGGGATTATACAATGAGCAGTTCTTC. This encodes CASSLVGGRRGGLYNEQFF.

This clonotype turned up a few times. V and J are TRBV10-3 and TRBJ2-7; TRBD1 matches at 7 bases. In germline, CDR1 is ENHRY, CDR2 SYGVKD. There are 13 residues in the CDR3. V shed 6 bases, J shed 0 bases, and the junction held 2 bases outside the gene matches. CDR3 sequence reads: CAIRQGSSYEQYV. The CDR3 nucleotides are TGTGCCATCAGACAGGGGAGCTCCTACGAGCAGTACGTC.

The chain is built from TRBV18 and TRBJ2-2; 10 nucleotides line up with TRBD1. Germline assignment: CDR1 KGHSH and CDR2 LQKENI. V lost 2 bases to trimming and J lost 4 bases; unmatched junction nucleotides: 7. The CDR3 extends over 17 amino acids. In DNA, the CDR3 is TGTGCCAGCTCACCAGCCCGCGGGACAGGGGTCACCGGGGAGCTGTTTTTT. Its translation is CASSPARGTGVTGELFF.